This paragraph reports one T cell receptor (beta chain). This record belongs to a study of blood T cell repertoires in COVID-19. Background on the study: Sites across the United States, Italy and Spain contributed samples from acute and convalescent COVID-19. T cells, B-cell-depleted T cells, or PBMCs supplied cDNA or gDNA.

Clones were sequenced by immunoSEQ multiplex PCR, and TCRdb holds only the in-frame ones, with some missing. The table has around 130,000 clones, approximately 84% seen once. Trimming shortened V by 0 bases and J by 6 bases, and 14 bases separated the two germline ends. CDR1 is LGHDT, CDR2 YNNKEL, per germline (reference sequence). CDR3 length: 15 residues. The source material was peripheral blood. The chain couples TRBV3-1 (or the pseudogene TRBV3-2) to TRBJ1-2; D is unclear. The receptor's source is a woman aged 25 to 39 who had recovered from COVID-19. The CDR3 nucleotides read TGTGCCAGCAGCCAAGACTCAAGGAGGGTTGATGGCTACACCTTC. Protein: CASSQDSRRVDGYTF.